The T cell receptor (beta chain) under discussion was sequenced for a study of T cells after yellow fever vaccination. Points from the study as a whole: Just a small share of clonotypes turned up in the CD4 compartment as well as the CD8 compartment. Contaminating bulk clonotypes could be abundant in FACS-sorted repertoires.

Each CDR3 protein gets one entry after TCRdb re-called the 5' RACE reads with MiXCR. The sample shows about 120,000 distinct CDR3 sequences, 7.2% of them seen only once. This clonotype occurred many times. Its target is not known. CDR3 length: 13 amino acids. With 5 bases removed from V and 7 bases from J, the gap between germline ends came to 14 bases. Germline CDR1 is MNHEY and CDR2 is SVGAGI. The rearrangement joins TRBV6-5 to TRBJ2-5, with D possibly TRBD2 on 6 matching bases. This receptor was taken from a man aged 18 to 30 who received the YFV17D yellow fever vaccine. The specimen comprised CD4+ T cells sorted from PBMCs, sampled about 49 days after the first yellow fever vaccination. CDR3 residues: CASSTRLVGTQYF. The CDR3, as DNA: TGTGCCAGCAGTACTCGACTAGTGGGGACCCAGTACTTC.